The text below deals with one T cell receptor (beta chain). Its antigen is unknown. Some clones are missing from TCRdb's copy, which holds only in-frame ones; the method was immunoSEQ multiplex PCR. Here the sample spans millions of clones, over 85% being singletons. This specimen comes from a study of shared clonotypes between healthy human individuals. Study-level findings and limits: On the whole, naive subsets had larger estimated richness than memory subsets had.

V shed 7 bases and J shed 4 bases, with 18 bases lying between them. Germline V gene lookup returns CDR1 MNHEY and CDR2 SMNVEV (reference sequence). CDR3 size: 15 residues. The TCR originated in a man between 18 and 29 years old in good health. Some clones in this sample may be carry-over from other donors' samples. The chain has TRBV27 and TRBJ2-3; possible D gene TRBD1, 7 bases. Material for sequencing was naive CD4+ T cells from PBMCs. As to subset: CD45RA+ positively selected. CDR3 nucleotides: TGTGCCAGCACCTCTAAGGTCAGGGGGGCAGATACGCAGTATTTT. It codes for CASTSKVRGADTQYF.